This T cell receptor (beta chain) comes out of a study of T cell changes during pregnancy in multiple sclerosis. Only in-frame clones appear in the TCRdb table, and some are missing; sequencing was by immunoSEQ multiplex PCR. The data show about 80,000 clones, 92% seen once. This CDR3 spans 13 amino acids. Trimming removed 1 base at V and 9 bases at J, with 15 bases between. The germline gives CDR1 GTSNPN, CDR2 SVGIG (reference sequence). The clonotype comes from a female donor with multiple sclerosis, enrolled in a pregnancy study. J is TRBJ1-1 and V is TRBV30; a weak D match, TRBD1 (5 bases). The sample in question was peripheral blood, obtained before pregnancy. CDR3 nucleotide sequence: TGTGCCTGGAGTGGACGGACAACCTCGAAAGCTTTCTTT. It encodes CAWSGRTTSKAFF.